This T cell receptor (beta chain) was sequenced in a study of T cell responses to AZD1222 COVID-19 vaccine. Whole-study findings and limits: Only five or six AZD1222 recipients were seropositive at baseline. Vaccine-associated CD4 TCRs ranged over spike, dominating at 160-218 and 743-854. Donors were mostly white British, more females; clonal diversity possibly underestimated.

The protocol was immunoSEQ multiplex PCR, while the TCRdb copy is restricted to in-frame clones and leaves out a portion. The data show 150,000 or so clones, with over 80% seen just once and 3.5% to 4% held by the top ten. With 8 bases removed from V and 5 bases from J, the gap between germline ends came to 13 bases. This CDR3 comprises 14 residues. CDR1 and CDR2 (germline): SGHTA, FQGNSA. A word on this clone: The antigen remains undetermined.

The V and J genes are TRBV7-2 and TRBJ1-6; D unclear. The receptor was derived from an adult who received the AZD1222 COVID-19 vaccine. Source: peripheral blood, taken 28 days after the second AZD1222 dose. CDR3 bases: TGTGCCAGCCGAGGACTAGGGAATAATTCACCCCTCCACTTT. Residues: CASRGLGNNSPLHF.